This T cell receptor beta chain was captured in a study of cytomegalovirus exposure and HLA in healthy donors. Turning to the study itself: Researchers previously reported finding fewer than 140 million unique TCR beta sequences from about 170 million T cells.

General study points: A later analysis linked a missense variant in DCLRE1C to the trimming of TCR beta V and J genes.

The germline V and J ends were trimmed by 5 bases and 0 bases, with 13 bases remaining between them. The CDR3 consists of 16 residues. In germline, CDR1 is SGHTA, CDR2 FQGNSA. Both 60 Vbeta primers and 13 Jbeta primers went into the PCR. This table comes from immunoSEQ multiplex PCR, and its TCRdb copy is limited to in-frame clones, with some not included. The sample includes 200,000 to 250,000 clones, 77% of them seen just once. Remarks on this clone: Its antigen is not identified.

The receptor was isolated from a woman aged 60 to 75 in good health and CMV-seropositive. V usage is TRBV7-2 and J usage is TRBJ2-2, with D possibly being TRBD2 (6 bases). The sample taken for sequencing was PBMCs. In DNA form, the CDR3 reads TGTGCCAGCAGCAGACTAGGTATACCGAACACCGGGGAGCTGTTTTTT. Amino acid sequence: CASSRLGIPNTGELFF.